Below, one T cell receptor (beta chain) is given with its context. This clone has a single count. It has no known antigen specificity. Base qualities are not recorded, but no much larger clone differs from it by a single base. CDR1 SGHDT and CDR2 YYEEEE are derived from the germline V gene. The junction shows trimming of 3 bases on V and 3 bases on J, plus 10 bases between the germline ends. Including the terminal cysteine and phenylalanine, the CDR3 comprises 14 residues. Kept here is only the CDR3 DNA, which spans 42 bases and is read in frame from base 1. These data come from a study of shared clonotypes between healthy human individuals (TCRdb year 2020). Broadly, across the study: The cohort included three men and a couple of women between 18 and 49 years of age. Different laboratories and diverse techniques were used to prepare libraries and sequence TCR repertoires, to increase sequencing depth and limit assay-specific biases. Leukapheresis yielded between about 0.8 and 8.9 billion PBMCs per donor. To estimate repertoire size and how much clonotype sharing occurs between individuals, the study deeply sequenced the blood TCR repertoires of 4 to 6 healthy adults. For each donor, CD4 naive and CD4 memory were each run on three plates, CD8 naive on two plates, and CD8 memory on one plate.

Using the deep immunoSEQ assay, multiplex PCR amplified TCR CDR3 regions from genomic DNA. Genomic DNA extracted from each cell subset was distributed evenly over all wells of several immunoSEQ 96-well plates, and each plate served as one replicate. For sorted subsets, around 200 ng genomic DNA, equal to 25,000 to 35,000 T cell genomes, was loaded into each replicate PCR. Purified libraries were quantified with a Qubit 3.0 fluorometer, sized on a Bioanalyzer 2100, and re-quantified with the KAPA Library Quantification kit. Each immunoSEQ 96-well plate was sequenced on its own single-read 150-cycle Illumina NextSeq 550 flow cell. In the authors' own workflow: Because the immunoSEQ output held only junctional sequences and lacked quality scores, the filtering could not match the filtering applied to full-length reads. To assign V/J genes and CDR3, sequences were annotated using PyIR, a Python wrapper for IgBLAST v1.9, with IMGT germline references. Any read was removed if the V/J assignment was weak (E-value above 1e-6), the CDR3 was missing, or the read contained stop codons, out-of-frame junctions, or ambiguous translated residues. V3J clonotypes were defined as sequences sharing an identical inferred V gene, J gene, and CDR3 amino acid sequence. The percentage overlap between two repertoires was calculated by dividing the number of shared unique clonotypes by the size of the smaller repertoire. Richness of each repertoire was evaluated using RTK rarefaction, the Chao1 estimator, and Recon v2.1 estimates of unobserved clonotypes. OLGA was used to compute generation probabilities for all TCRbeta clonotypes that the gDNA method yielded from a few donors. TCRdb provides this immuneACCESS table in a form limited to in-frame rearrangements. Some clones are lacking; in checked studies, under half of them reflect an unresolved V gene, and why the rest are absent is not known. Clone size and V and J calls were adopted from that table, with D and trimming inferred from the DNA. A total of roughly 2.5 million clones appear in this sample, over 85% of them only once. The top ten clones comprise around 0.15% of the sample.

Findings and caveats that apply to the study as a whole: Naive subsets generally had larger estimated clonotype richness than memory subsets. Higher generation probabilities were observed for clonotypes shared by all four sorted-subset donors than for non-shared clonotypes. Because the study included a small number of donors, the genetic and exposure-history diversity represented was limited. Pairwise subsampling indicated that sequencing depth was expected to affect the degree of clonotype sharing among donors. Even with the large sequencing depth, rarefaction of the sorted-subset datasets indicated that sequencing was incomplete. Sharing across several donors was observed for around 5% of naive CD4, over 3% of naive CD8, 2% to 2.5% of memory CD4, and less than 0.45% of memory CD8 clonotypes. Only blood was sampled, and tissue TCR repertoires likely differ from those in blood.

The donors were healthy, HIV-negative adults with no recently reported acute infections or vaccinations. Every donor was a Caucasian adult residing in Nashville, Tennessee, USA. CD4+ T cells were enriched by magnetic negative selection; naive cells were then positively selected on CD45RA, and the negative fraction formed the memory subset. After blood collection by leukapheresis, PBMCs were isolated using Ficoll-Histopaque density gradient centrifugation and then cryopreserved in the vapor phase of liquid nitrogen. Analytical flow cytometry was used to check the purity and quantity of each magnetically sorted T cell population. Genomic DNA was isolated from every sorted fraction and measured by UV absorbance on a Nanodrop 2000c.

Sequenced: naive CD4+ T cells sorted from blood. This specimen's cell subset or site label, interpreted: CD45RA+ positively selected. The chain links TRBV5-6 with TRBJ1-5; TRBD1 is a weak D gene call, 5 bases matching. The TCR originated in a man aged 18 to 30 in good health. Here the CDR3 is given as CASSWGLSNQPQHF. The nucleotide sequence reads TGTGCCAGCAGCTGGGGCCTTTCCAATCAGCCCCAGCATTTT. Supplemented by the reference TRBV5-6 and TRBJ1-5 proteins around the CDR3, the complete variable domain is DAGVTQSPTHLIKTRGQQVTLRCSPKSGHDTVSWYQQALGQGPQFIFQYYEEEERQRGNFPDRFSGHQFPNYSSELNVNALLLGDSALYLCASSWGLSNQPQHFGDGTRLSIL.